The entry below describes one TCR beta chain. This specimen comes from a study of early T cells in non-severe SARS-CoV-2 infection. TCRdb passed the 5' RACE reads through MiXCR, listing each CDR3 protein once. Of about 40,000 distinct CDR3 sequences in the sample, 20% to 25% are singletons; the top ten hold 4.6%. V shed 5 bases and J shed 0 bases, with 16 bases lying between them. This CDR3 has 16 residues. Germline assignment: CDR1 SEHNR and CDR2 FQNEAQ (reference sequence). Sequencing was performed on whole blood, taken at baseline. This clonotype was sampled from an adult who was a healthcare worker with PCR-confirmed SARS-CoV-2 infection or an uninfected control (not recorded which). The rearrangement joins TRBV7-9 to TRBJ1-2; D uncertain. This CDR3 reads CASSPGLTATNYGYTF. The CDR3 bases are TGTGCCAGCAGCCCTGGGCTTACGGCCACTAACTATGGCTACACCTTC.